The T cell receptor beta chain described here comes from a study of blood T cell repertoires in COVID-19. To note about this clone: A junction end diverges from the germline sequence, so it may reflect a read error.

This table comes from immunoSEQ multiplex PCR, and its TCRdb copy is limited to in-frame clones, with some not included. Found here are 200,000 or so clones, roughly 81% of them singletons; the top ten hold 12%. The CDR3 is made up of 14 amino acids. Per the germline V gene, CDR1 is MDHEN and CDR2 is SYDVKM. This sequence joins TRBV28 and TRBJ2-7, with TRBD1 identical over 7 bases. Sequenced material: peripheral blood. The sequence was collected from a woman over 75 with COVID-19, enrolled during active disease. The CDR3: CAGSLGTAAYEQYF. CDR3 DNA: TGTGCCGGCAGTTTAGGGACAGCCGCCTACGAGCAGTACTTC.